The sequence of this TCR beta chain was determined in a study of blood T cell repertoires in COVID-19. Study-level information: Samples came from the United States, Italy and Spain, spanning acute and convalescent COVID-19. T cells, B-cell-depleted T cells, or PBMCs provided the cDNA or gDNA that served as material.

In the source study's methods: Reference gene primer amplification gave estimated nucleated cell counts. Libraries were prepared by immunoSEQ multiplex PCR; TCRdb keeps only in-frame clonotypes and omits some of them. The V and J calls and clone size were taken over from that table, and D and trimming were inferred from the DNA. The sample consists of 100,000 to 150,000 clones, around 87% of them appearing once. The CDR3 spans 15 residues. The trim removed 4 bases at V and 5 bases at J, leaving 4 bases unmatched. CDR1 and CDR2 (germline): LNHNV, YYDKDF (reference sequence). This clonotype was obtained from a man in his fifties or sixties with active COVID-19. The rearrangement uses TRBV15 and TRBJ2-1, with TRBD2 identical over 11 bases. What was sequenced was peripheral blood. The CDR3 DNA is TGTGCCACCAGCAATAGCGGGGGGGTAAACAATGAGCAGTTCTTC. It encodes CATSNSGGVNNEQFF.